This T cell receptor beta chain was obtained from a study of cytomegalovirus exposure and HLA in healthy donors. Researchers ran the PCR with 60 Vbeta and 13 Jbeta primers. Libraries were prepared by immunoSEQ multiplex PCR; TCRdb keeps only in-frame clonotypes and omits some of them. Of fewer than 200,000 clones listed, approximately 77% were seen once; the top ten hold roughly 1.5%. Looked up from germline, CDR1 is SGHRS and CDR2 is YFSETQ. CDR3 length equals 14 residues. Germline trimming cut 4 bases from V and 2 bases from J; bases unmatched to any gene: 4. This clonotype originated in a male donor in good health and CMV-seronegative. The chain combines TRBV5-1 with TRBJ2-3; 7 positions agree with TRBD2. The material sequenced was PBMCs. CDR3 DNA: TGCGCCAGCAGCCTGGGGACTAACACAGATACGCAGTATTTT. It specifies CASSLGTNTDTQYF.